A single sample is the source of the 20 T cell receptor beta chains below, sequenced in a study of T cell changes during pregnancy in multiple sclerosis. Some clones are missing from TCRdb's copy, which holds only in-frame ones; the method was immunoSEQ multiplex PCR. The sample lists some 60,000 clones; around 92% were seen once. Sequencing used peripheral blood, obtained in the first trimester of pregnancy. Every receptor here comes from a female donor with multiple sclerosis, enrolled in a pregnancy study.

The chain uses TRBV10-3 and TRBJ2-3, with D possibly matching TRBD1 (6 bases). Germline CDR1 ENHRY, CDR2 SYGVKD. Between the trimmed V and J ends, which lost 1 base and 0 bases, there was a span of 11 bases. The CDR3 covers 16 residues. CDR3 in DNA: TGTGCCATCAGTGAGTTAGGGGGATCTAGCACAGATACGCAGTATTTT. Its translation is CAISELGGSSTDTQYF.

The rearrangement links TRBV27 to TRBJ1-1, with D tentatively TRBD1 (6 bases). Germline V CDR1 and CDR2: MNHEY, SMNVEV (reference sequence). V dropped 5 bases and J dropped 2 bases, with 12 bases sitting between them. The CDR3 has 14 amino acids. CDR3 DNA sequence: TGTGCCAGCAGTGCCGGGACATTAAACACTGAAGCTTTCTTT. Translation gives CASSAGTLNTEAFF.

The chain carries TRBV5-1 and TRBJ2-7, with 8 bases fitting TRBD1. V was pared by 0 bases and J by 6 bases, with 20 bases of the junction left unmatched. This CDR3 region has 19 residues. CDR1 and CDR2 (germline): SGHRS, YFSETQ. CDR3 bases: TGCGCCAGCAGCTTGGTGTCGCTGGGGGCACGGACAGGGACCGGCGAGCAGTACTTC. It is translated as CASSLVSLGARTGTGEQYF. Complete variable domain (other parts from reference TRBV5-1 and TRBJ2-7): KAGVTQTPRYLIKTRGQQVTLSCSPISGHRSVSWYQQTPGQGLQFLFEYFSETQRNKGNFPGRFSGRQFSNSRSEMNVSTLELGDSALYLCASSLVSLGARTGTGEQYFGPGTRLTVT.

This rearrangement joins TRBV7-2 to TRBJ1-4; TRBD1 aligns across 9 bases. Germline CDR1 and CDR2: SGHTA and FQGNSA. The J segment lost 8 bases and the V segment lost 6 bases, leaving 7 bases of the junction unmatched. This CDR3 is 14 amino acids long. CDR3 DNA: TGTGCCAGCAGGTTGGACAGGGGCGGCGAAAAACTGTTTTTT. Translated, it gives CASRLDRGGEKLFF. Using reference TRBV7-2 and TRBJ1-4 for the parts outside the CDR3, the full variable domain is GAGVSQSPSNKVTEKGKDVELRCDPISGHTALYWYRQSLGQGLEFLIYFQGNSAPDKSGLPSDRFSAERTGGSVSTLTIQRTQQEDSAVYLCASRLDRGGEKLFFGSGTQLSVL.

V gene TRBV5-4 combines with J gene TRBJ2-3; weak D call: TRBD2 (6 bases). The CDR3 contains 17 residues. With 6 bases removed from V and 0 bases from J, the gap between germline ends came to 20 bases. Germline loops: CDR1 SGHNT, CDR2 YYREEE (reference sequence). The CDR3 loop reads CASNRATGSGSTDTQYF. The CDR3 DNA follows: TGTGCCAGCAATAGAGCGACTGGTAGCGGAAGCACAGATACGCAGTATTTT.

This chain links TRBV30 with TRBJ2-7, with D perhaps matching TRBD1 (6 bases). With 5 bases removed from V and 3 bases from J, the gap between germline ends came to 14 bases. The CDR3 is 13 amino acids. The germline CDR1 and CDR2 sequences are GTSNPN and SVGIG (reference sequence). The CDR3 DNA reads as TGTGCCTGGGGGTGGGCAGGGGACTACGAGCAGTACTTC. Amino acid sequence: CAWGWAGDYEQYF.

V and J are TRBV27 and TRBJ1-1; maybe TRBD1 (6 bases). The germline V and J ends were trimmed by 5 bases and 4 bases, with 17 bases remaining between them. Looked up from germline, CDR1 is MNHEY and CDR2 is SMNVEV (reference sequence). This CDR3 is built from 15 residues. CDR3 nucleotides: TGTGCCAGCAGTGTTGGGGGGGGCAGGGGCACTGAAGCTTTCTTT. It encodes CASSVGGGRGTEAFF.

The chain joins TRBV6-1 to TRBJ2-6; 8 bases are a match to TRBD1. After removal of 2 bases from V and 4 bases from J, the junction contained 10 bases not matched to a gene. CDR1 and CDR2 (germline): MNHNS, SASEGT. The CDR3 extends over 18 amino acids. CDR3 coding DNA: TGTGCCAGCAGTGAACCAAGGACAGGGCTGACAGGGGCCAACGTCCTGACTTTC. Translating it yields CASSEPRTGLTGANVLTF.

In its sample, this clone was seen once. Here the CDR3 reads CASSIQAYGYTF. Here the CDR3 DNA reads TGTGCCAGTAGTATTCAAGCCTATGGCTACACCTTC. The rearrangement uses TRBV19 and TRBJ1-2; the D is unclear. Germline CDR1 is LNHDA and CDR2 is SQIVND (reference sequence). V was shortened by 3 bases and J by 4 bases, with 6 bases between the two germline ends. The CDR3 extends over 12 amino acids.

The V and J genes are TRBV10-3 and TRBJ2-5; 14 bases line up with TRBD2. This CDR3 has 16 residues. Losses at the gene ends were 6 bases for V and 1 base for J; bases not matched to a gene: 4. Looked up from germline, CDR1 is ENHRY and CDR2 is SYGVKD. For the CDR3, the DNA is TGTGCCATCAGCGGCGGACTAGCGGGGGGCCAAGAGACCCAGTACTTC. Translated, it gives CAISGGLAGGQETQYF.

The chain combines TRBV14 with TRBJ1-1; no clear D. Between the trimmed V and J ends, which lost 3 bases and 4 bases, there was a span of 9 bases. This CDR3 contains 13 residues. Germline CDR1 is SGHDN and CDR2 is FVKESK. CDR3 sequence reads: CASSQGDITEAFF. Written as DNA, the CDR3 is TGTGCCAGCAGCCAGGGAGATATCACTGAAGCTTTCTTT.

The rearrangement joins TRBV4-3 to TRBJ2-7, with 8 bases aligning to TRBD1. This CDR3 spans 16 amino acids. Germline CDR1 and CDR2: LGHNA and YSLEER. J gave up 4 bases and V 1 base, and 9 bases lay outside the gene matches. The CDR3 loop reads CASSQGGGTGQYEQYF. CDR3 nucleotide sequence: TGCGCCAGCAGCCAAGGGGGTGGGACAGGACAGTACGAGCAGTACTTC.

The chain has TRBV7-2 and TRBJ1-1; possible D gene TRBD1, 5 bases. The V gene's germline CDR1 is SGHTA and CDR2 FQGNSA. Trimming removed 5 bases at V and 1 base at J, with 11 bases between. This CDR3 contains 14 residues. CDR3 loop: CASSPGRGNTEAFF. CDR3 DNA sequence: TGTGCCAGCAGCCCAGGTAGGGGGAACACTGAAGCTTTCTTT. Full variable domain (rest looked up from reference TRBV7-2 and TRBJ1-1): GAGVSQSPSNKVTEKGKDVELRCDPISGHTALYWYRQSLGQGLEFLIYFQGNSAPDKSGLPSDRFSAERTGGSVSTLTIQRTQQEDSAVYLCASSPGRGNTEAFFGQGTRLTVV.

The chain recombines TRBV7-9 with TRBJ1-1; TRBD1 matches at 10 bases. CDR1 and CDR2 from the germline V gene are SEHNR and FQNEAQ (reference sequence). With V trimmed by 5 bases and J by 6 bases, 9 bases remained unmatched. The CDR3 length is 15 residues. CDR3 in DNA: TGTGCCAGCAGCACCTCGGACAGGGGGGGCCCTGAAGCTTTCTTT. Protein product: CASSTSDRGGPEAFF.

This chain uses TRBV7-2 with TRBJ2-3; no reliable D call. V was shortened by 2 bases and J by 6 bases, with 6 bases between the two germline ends. Per germline, CDR1 SGHTA and CDR2 FQGNSA. This CDR3 region has 12 residues. The CDR3 reads CASSLYPDTQYF. DNA for the CDR3: TGTGCCAGCAGCTTATATCCGGATACGCAGTATTTT. Full variable domain (rest looked up from reference TRBV7-2 and TRBJ2-3): GAGVSQSPSNKVTEKGKDVELRCDPISGHTALYWYRQSLGQGLEFLIYFQGNSAPDKSGLPSDRFSAERTGGSVSTLTIQRTQQEDSAVYLCASSLYPDTQYFGPGTRLTVL.

This clone has only one observation. The rearrangement uses TRBV7-9 and TRBJ1-4; TRBD1 agrees at 7 bases. The germline V gene encodes CDR1 SEHNR and CDR2 FQNEAQ (reference sequence). The CDR3 spans 19 residues. The junction had 25 bases not matched to a gene; V was cut back by 5 bases and J by 10 bases. The DNA for the CDR3 is TGTGCCAGCAGCACCCGGGACAGTTTGGAGGCTATCCAATGGGGAAAACTGTTTTTT. Encoded protein: CASSTRDSLEAIQWGKLFF.

The V and J genes are TRBV27 and TRBJ1-2; a weak D match, TRBD1 (6 bases). The germline V gene encodes CDR1 MNHEY and CDR2 SMNVEV (reference sequence). Trimming took off 3 bases at V and 2 bases at J, with 19 bases between the two ends. The length of the CDR3 is 17 residues. In DNA, the CDR3 is TGTGCCAGCAGTTTTCTCATAATCCGGGACACAAACTATGGCTACACCTTC. Amino acids: CASSFLIIRDTNYGYTF.

This clone has just one count. V usage is TRBV2 and J usage is TRBJ2-3; D perhaps matches TRBD1 (7 bases). V dropped 8 bases and J dropped 5 bases, with 14 bases sitting between them. The germline V gene has CDR1 SNHLY and CDR2 FYNNEI. The CDR3 extends over 13 amino acids. The CDR3 spells CASVARGVDTQYF. The CDR3 bases are TGTGCCAGCGTGGCCAGGGGGGTAGATACGCAGTATTTT.

This rearrangement joins TRBV7-8 to TRBJ2-7; D ambiguous. Trimming stripped 1 base from V and 4 bases from J, with 8 bases between. Germline assignment: CDR1 SGHVS and CDR2 FQNEAQ. CDR3 length equals 13 residues. The CDR3 coding sequence is TGTGCCAGCAGCTTAGTATCTGAGTACGAGCAGTACTTC. Protein: CASSLVSEYEQYF.

This clone was seen once. This sequence joins TRBV4-3 and TRBJ2-5, with 7 bases matching TRBD2. Germline trimming cut 0 bases from V and 5 bases from J; bases unmatched to any gene: 6. This CDR3 has 15 residues. The germline V gene has CDR1 LGHNA and CDR2 YSLEER. In nucleotides, the CDR3 is TGCGCCAGCAGCCAAGATACGCAGGGAGGGGAGACCCAGTACTTC. Its protein product is CASSQDTQGGETQYF.